This T cell receptor beta chain was observed in a study of identical twins. General observations from the study: With beta out-of-frame sequences, excess sharing by twins was weaker. Out-of-frame alpha sequences common to twins were enriched for low generation probability. Cross-sectional statistics underpinned the conclusions; the same donors were not followed.

Of note for this clonotype: Its antigen is still unknown.

A single record per CDR3 protein comes from TCRdb applying MiXCR to the 5' RACE reads. The sample includes 1.5 million to 2 million distinct CDR3 sequences, about 32% seen only once; the top ten take about 0.27%. Sequencing input: cord blood. This TCR was sampled from a newborn girl in good health.

The CDR3 nucleotides read TGTGCCAGCAGCTGGGACAGGGGGACCTACGAGCAGTACTTC. Its translation is CASSWDRGTYEQYF. This rearrangement joins TRBV4-2 to TRBJ2-7; 11 positions match TRBD1. Per the germline V gene, CDR1 is LGHNA and CDR2 is YNFKEQ. This CDR3 is 14 amino acids long. V lost 5 bases and J lost 2; bases outside the gene matches: 2.